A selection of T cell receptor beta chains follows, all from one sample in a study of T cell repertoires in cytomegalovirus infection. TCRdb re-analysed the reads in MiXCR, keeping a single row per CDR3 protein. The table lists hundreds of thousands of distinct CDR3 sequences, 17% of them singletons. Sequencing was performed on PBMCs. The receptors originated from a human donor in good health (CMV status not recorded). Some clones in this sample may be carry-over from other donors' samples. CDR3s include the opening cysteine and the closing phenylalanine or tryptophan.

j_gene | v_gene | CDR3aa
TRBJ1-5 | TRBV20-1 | CSAPGGGNQPQHF
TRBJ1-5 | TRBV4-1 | CASSQDLSGGAAGGNQPQHF
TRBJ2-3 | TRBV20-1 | CSAPGLILDTQYF
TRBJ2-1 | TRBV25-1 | CASRQGHGNNEQFF
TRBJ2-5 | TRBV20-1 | CSARVPGSGETQYF
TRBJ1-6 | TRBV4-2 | CASSQDQGAFYNSPLHF
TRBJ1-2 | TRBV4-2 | CASSQETVGYTF
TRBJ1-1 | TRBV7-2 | CASSLQGDSAEAFF
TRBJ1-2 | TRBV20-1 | CSARGAGGYGYTF
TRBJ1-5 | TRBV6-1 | CASSFGQYQPQHF
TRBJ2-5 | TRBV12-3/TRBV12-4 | CASSFVGEGRETQYF
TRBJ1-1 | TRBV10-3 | CASHRGMNTEAFF
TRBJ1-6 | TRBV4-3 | CASSQETGSPLHF
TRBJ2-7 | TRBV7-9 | CASSLVGPSEQYF
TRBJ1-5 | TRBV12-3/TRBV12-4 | CASRPGTDYSNQPQHF
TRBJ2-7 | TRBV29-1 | CSVVPDVGYEQYF
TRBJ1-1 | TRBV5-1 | CASRDGSTGGNTEAFF
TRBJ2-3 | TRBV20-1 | CSASDRGPDTQYF
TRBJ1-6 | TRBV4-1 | CASSQDKRSTDSPLHF
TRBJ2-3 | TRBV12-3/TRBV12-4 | CASRHRDRGWDTQYF
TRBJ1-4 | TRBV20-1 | CSARDRLRGRVEKLFF
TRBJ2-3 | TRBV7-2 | CASSRALGGDTQYF